A selection of T cell receptor beta chains follows, all from one sample in a study of beta chain features in type 1 diabetes. Profiled with immunoSEQ multiplex PCR; TCRdb holds only in-frame clones, not every one. The sample yields 150,000 or so clones, about 8.3% seen once. The sequencing input was central memory CD4+ T cells from blood. These receptors came from a young woman with type 1 diabetes. CDR3s include the opening cysteine and the closing phenylalanine or tryptophan. Fields, in order: V gene, D gene, clone size, J gene, CDR3 DNA, CDR3 protein. A D gene is named only where the DNA matches it firmly. Not all rows give a size; the values are once, few, many and, for expanded clones, a class.

V gene: TRBV5-4; D gene: TRBD1; clone size: NA; J gene: TRBJ1-1; CDR3 DNA: TGTGCCAGCAGCTCAAACGGACAGGAGGACACTGAAGCTTTCTTT; CDR3 protein: CASSSNGQEDTEAFF
V gene: TRBV14; D gene: NA; clone size: few; J gene: TRBJ1-2; CDR3 DNA: TGTGCCAGCAGAGGGGATTCTAACTATGGCTACACCTTC; CDR3 protein: CASRGDSNYGYTF
V gene: TRBV4-3; D gene: NA; clone size: few; J gene: TRBJ2-5; CDR3 DNA: TGCGCCAGCAGCCAATCTACTCCTCCAGAGACCCAGTACTTC; CDR3 protein: CASSQSTPPETQYF
V gene: TRBV28; D gene: TRBD2; clone size: few; J gene: TRBJ2-5; CDR3 DNA: TGTGCCAGCACCCCTGGGGGGGTCGAGACCCAGTACTTC; CDR3 protein: CASTPGGVETQYF
V gene: TRBV10-3; D gene: TRBD1; clone size: few; J gene: TRBJ1-1; CDR3 DNA: TGTGCCACGTCCAGGGGGGAGGACACTGAAGCTTTCTTT; CDR3 protein: CATSRGEDTEAFF
V gene: TRBV6-6; D gene: TRBD1; clone size: NA; J gene: TRBJ1-4; CDR3 DNA: TGTGCCAGCAGGAACAGGGGCGACGAAAAACTGTTTTTT; CDR3 protein: CASRNRGDEKLFF
V gene: TRBV5-4; D gene: NA; clone size: few; J gene: TRBJ2-1; CDR3 DNA: TGTGCCAGCAGCTTTGGAGCGTACAATGAGCAGTTCTTC; CDR3 protein: CASSFGAYNEQFF
V gene: TRBV7-8; D gene: TRBD1; clone size: NA; J gene: TRBJ2-7; CDR3 DNA: TGTGCCAGCAGCTTACGGTCCCCAGGGGGCTACGAGCAGTACTTC; CDR3 protein: CASSLRSPGGYEQYF
V gene: TRBV27; D gene: NA; clone size: NA; J gene: TRBJ1-2; CDR3 DNA: TGTGCCAGCAGTGGCGGAACCTGGGATGGCTACACCTTC; CDR3 protein: CASSGGTWDGYTF
V gene: TRBV6-1; D gene: NA; clone size: NA; J gene: TRBJ1-2; CDR3 DNA: TGTGCCAGCAGTGGCCGGGGGATGTATGGCTACACCTTC; CDR3 protein: CASSGRGMYGYTF
V gene: TRBV7-2; D gene: TRBD2; clone size: NA; J gene: TRBJ2-7; CDR3 DNA: TGTGCCAGCAGCTCCACTCGGCTAGCGGGGTACGAGCAGTACTTC; CDR3 protein: CASSSTRLAGYEQYF
V gene: TRBV5-1; D gene: TRBD1; clone size: few; J gene: TRBJ2-7; CDR3 DNA: TGCGCCAGCAGCCCCCGACAGGGGAGCTCCTACGAGCAGTACTTC; CDR3 protein: CASSPRQGSSYEQYF
V gene: TRBV6-6; D gene: NA; clone size: NA; J gene: TRBJ1-1; CDR3 DNA: TGTGCCAGCAGTTACTCGGGCCAGGGAACTGAAGCTTTCTTT; CDR3 protein: CASSYSGQGTEAFF
V gene: TRBV29-1; D gene: TRBD2; clone size: NA; J gene: TRBJ2-2; CDR3 DNA: TGCAGCGTTAGCGGGACTAGCGGTGGGACCGGGGAGCTGTTTTTT; CDR3 protein: CSVSGTSGGTGELFF
V gene: TRBV5-4; D gene: NA; clone size: few; J gene: TRBJ2-6; CDR3 DNA: TGTGCCAGCAGCCAGGCTCCCCGACAGAGATACTCTGGGGCCAACGTCCTGACTTTC; CDR3 protein: CASSQAPRQRYSGANVLTF
V gene: TRBV7-8; D gene: TRBD2; clone size: NA; J gene: TRBJ2-3; CDR3 DNA: TGTGCCAGCAGCTTTGCAGCGGGGGGCACAGATACGCAGTATTTT; CDR3 protein: CASSFAAGGTDTQYF
V gene: TRBV20-1; D gene: NA; clone size: few; J gene: TRBJ2-1; CDR3 DNA: TGCAGTGCTAGTGCGGAACTTGAGCAGTTCTTC; CDR3 protein: CSASAELEQFF